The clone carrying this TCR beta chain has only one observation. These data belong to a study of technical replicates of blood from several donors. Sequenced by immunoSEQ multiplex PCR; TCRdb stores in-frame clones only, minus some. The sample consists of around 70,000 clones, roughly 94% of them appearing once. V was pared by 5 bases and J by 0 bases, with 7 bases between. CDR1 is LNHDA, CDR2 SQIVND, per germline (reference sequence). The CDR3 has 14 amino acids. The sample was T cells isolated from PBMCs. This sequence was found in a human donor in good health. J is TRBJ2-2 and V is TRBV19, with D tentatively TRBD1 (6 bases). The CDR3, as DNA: TGTGCCAGTAGTTGGGGGCCGAACACCGGGGAGCTGTTTTTT. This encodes CASSWGPNTGELFF.